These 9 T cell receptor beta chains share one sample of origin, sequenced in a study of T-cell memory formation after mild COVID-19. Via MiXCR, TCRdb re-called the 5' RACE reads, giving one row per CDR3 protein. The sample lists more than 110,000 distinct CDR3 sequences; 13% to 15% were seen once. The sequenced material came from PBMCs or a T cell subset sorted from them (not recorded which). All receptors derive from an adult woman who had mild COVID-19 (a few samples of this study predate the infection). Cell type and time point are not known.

CDR3 nucleotide sequence: TGTGCCAGCAGCTTAGTTATGACAGAATATTCACCCCTCCACTTT. This gives the protein CASSLVMTEYSPLHF. V and J are TRBV7-8 and TRBJ1-6, with a weak D call TRBD1 (5 bases). The CDR3 contains 15 residues. The V end was cut by 1 base, the J end by 8 bases, with 12 bases between. Per the germline V gene, CDR1 is SGHVS and CDR2 is FQNEAQ. The full variable domain, its missing parts supplied by reference TRBV7-8 and TRBJ1-6, is GAGVSQSPRYKVAKRGQDVALRCDPISGHVSLFWYQQALGQGPEFLTYFQNEAQLDKSGLPSDRFFAERPEGSVSTLKIQRTQQEDSAVYLCASSLVMTEYSPLHFGNGTRLTVT.

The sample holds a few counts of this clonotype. CDR3 loop: CASSLGGQGLYEQYF. CDR3 sequence (DNA): TGTGCCAGCAGCCTTGGAGGACAGGGGCTCTACGAGCAGTACTTC. The chain combines TRBV7-9 with TRBJ2-7; 9 bases agree with TRBD1. CDR1 and CDR2 (germline): SEHNR, FQNEAQ (reference sequence). CDR3 length: 15 residues. The V segment lost 5 bases and the J segment 3 bases; nucleotides outside the gene matches: 8.

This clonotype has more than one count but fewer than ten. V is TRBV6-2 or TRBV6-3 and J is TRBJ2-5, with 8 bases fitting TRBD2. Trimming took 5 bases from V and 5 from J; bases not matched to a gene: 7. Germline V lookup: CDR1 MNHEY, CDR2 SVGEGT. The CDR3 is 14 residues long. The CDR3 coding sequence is TGTGCCAGCAGTCCCTTAGCGGGAACGGAGACCCAGTACTTC. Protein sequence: CASSPLAGTETQYF.

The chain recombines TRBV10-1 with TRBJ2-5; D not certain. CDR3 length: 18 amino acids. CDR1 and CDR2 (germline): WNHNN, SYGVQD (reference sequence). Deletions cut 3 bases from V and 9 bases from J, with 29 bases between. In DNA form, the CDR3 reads TGCGCCAGCAGTGATTTCTTGGACCACTTGGAAATTTATTTGGCCCAGTACTTC. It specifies CASSDFLDHLEIYLAQYF.

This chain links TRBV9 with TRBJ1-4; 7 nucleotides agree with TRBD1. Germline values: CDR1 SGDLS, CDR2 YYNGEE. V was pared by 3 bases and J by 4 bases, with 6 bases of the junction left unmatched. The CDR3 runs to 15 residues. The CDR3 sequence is CASSDGTALNEKLFF. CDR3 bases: TGTGCCAGCAGCGACGGGACAGCTCTTAATGAAAAACTGTTTTTT.

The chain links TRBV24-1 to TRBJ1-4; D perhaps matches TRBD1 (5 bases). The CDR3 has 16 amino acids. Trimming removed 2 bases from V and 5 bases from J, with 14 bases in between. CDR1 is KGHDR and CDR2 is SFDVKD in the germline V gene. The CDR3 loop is CATSDSRTRENEKLFF. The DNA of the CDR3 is TGTGCCACCAGTGATTCGAGGACACGGGAGAATGAAAAACTGTTTTTT.

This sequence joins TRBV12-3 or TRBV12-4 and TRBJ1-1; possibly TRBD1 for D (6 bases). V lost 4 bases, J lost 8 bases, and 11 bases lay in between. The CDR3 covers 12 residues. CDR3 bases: TGTGCCAGCAGTTACACAGGGATGGAAGCTTTCTTT. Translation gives CASSYTGMEAFF.

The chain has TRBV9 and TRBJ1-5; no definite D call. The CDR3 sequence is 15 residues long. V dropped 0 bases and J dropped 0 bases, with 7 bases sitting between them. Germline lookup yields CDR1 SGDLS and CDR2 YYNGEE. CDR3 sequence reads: CASSVEGLSNQPQHF. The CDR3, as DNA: TGTGCCAGCAGCGTAGAAGGCCTTAGCAATCAGCCCCAGCATTTT.

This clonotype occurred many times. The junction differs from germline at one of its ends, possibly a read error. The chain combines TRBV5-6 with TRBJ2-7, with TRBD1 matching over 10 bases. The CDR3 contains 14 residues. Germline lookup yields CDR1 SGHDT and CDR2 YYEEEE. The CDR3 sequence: CASSSGTGAYEQYF. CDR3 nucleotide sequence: TGCGCCAGCAGCTCCGGGACAGGGGCCTACGAGCAGTACTTC.